What follows are 23 T cell receptor beta chains derived from one specimen sequenced in a study of cytomegalovirus exposure and HLA in healthy donors. Amplification used 60 Vbeta primers and 13 Jbeta primers. Generated by immunoSEQ multiplex PCR, the TCRdb table keeps only in-frame clones and is missing some. The table has 75,000 to 95,000 clones, roughly 80% seen once. The material sequenced was PBMCs. Receptors were obtained from a man between 18 and 29 years old in good health and CMV-seronegative.

The V gene is TRBV6-5, the J gene TRBJ2-7; the D gene is possibly TRBD2 (6 bases). V lost 7 bases and J 2 bases, leaving 15 bases between the germline ends. CDR3 length equals 14 residues. Germline assignment: CDR1 MNHEY and CDR2 SVGAGI. Written as DNA, the CDR3 is TGTGCCAGCACCCAGGGAGGACCCCCCTACGAGCAGTACTTC. Translated, it gives CASTQGGPPYEQYF.

Only a few counts were recorded for this clone. The genes are TRBV5-4 and TRBJ2-2, with 8 positions matching TRBD1. The V gene's germline CDR1 is SGHNT and CDR2 YYREEE (reference sequence). The CDR3 sequence is 15 residues long. The V and J ends lost 4 bases and 0 bases, in that order; junction bases with no gene match: 2. The CDR3 DNA is TGTGCCAGCAGCCCGGGACAGGCGAACACCGGGGAGCTGTTTTTT. Its translation is CASSPGQANTGELFF.

This CDR3 reads CASKGIGEKLFF. The CDR3 DNA is TGTGCCAGCAAGGGGATTGGGGAAAAACTGTTTTTT. The rearrangement links TRBV6-6 to TRBJ1-4; D perhaps matches TRBD1 (5 bases). Trimming cost V 7 bases and J 8 bases, with 11 bases left between them. Germline V gives CDR1 MNHNY, CDR2 SVGAGI (reference sequence). This CDR3 spans 12 amino acids.

This clone turned up a few times. The genes are TRBV6-1 and TRBJ2-1; the D gene is possibly TRBD2 (6 bases). The CDR3 contains 15 residues. V dropped 0 bases and J dropped 0 bases, with 6 bases sitting between them. The V gene's germline CDR1 is MNHNS and CDR2 SASEGT. CDR3 in amino acids: CASSEATSSYNEQFF. The CDR3, as DNA: TGTGCCAGCAGTGAAGCGACTAGCTCCTACAATGAGCAGTTCTTC.

The gene calls are TRBV4-1 and TRBJ2-1; 10 bases agree with TRBD2. V gave up 0 bases and J gave up 7 bases; unmatched junction bases: 9. The CDR3 runs 17 residues. Per germline, CDR1 MGHRA and CDR2 YSYEKL. CDR3 coding DNA: TGCGCCAGCAGCCAAGACCCGAGCGGACTAGCGGAAAATGAGCAGTTCTTC. This encodes CASSQDPSGLAENEQFF.

The CDR3 is CASSQDPPPSWPPAQYF. The CDR3 DNA sequence: TGTGCCAGCAGCCAAGATCCTCCACCCTCATGGCCCCCAGCCCAGTACTTC. The V gene is TRBV4-2, the J gene TRBJ2-5; D is undetermined. This CDR3 has 17 amino acids. V was shortened by 0 bases and J by 9 bases, with 23 bases between the two germline ends. Germline CDR1 and CDR2: LGHNA and YNFKEQ.

V usage is TRBV2 and J usage is TRBJ1-2, with a tentative D call TRBD1 (5 bases). The CDR3 runs 15 residues. The V end was cut by 3 bases, the J end by 3 bases, with 14 bases between. Germline-derived CDR1 and CDR2 are SNHLY and FYNNEI. The CDR3 sequence: CASSEGHGLDYGYTF. DNA of the CDR3: TGTGCCAGCAGTGAGGGGCATGGTCTCGACTATGGCTACACCTTC.

The chain joins TRBV28 to TRBJ1-1; possibly TRBD1 for D (6 bases). Looked up from germline, CDR1 is MDHEN and CDR2 is SYDVKM. The CDR3 length is 16 residues. V lost 5 bases and J lost 3, with 19 bases in between. The CDR3 loop reads CASSDPRGAAYTEAFF. CDR3 in DNA: TGTGCCAGCAGTGACCCCAGGGGCGCGGCGTACACTGAAGCTTTCTTT.

The rearrangement links TRBV2 to TRBJ1-5; D is undetermined. Germline CDR1 is SNHLY and CDR2 is FYNNEI. The CDR3 loop spans 15 amino acids. V was shortened by 8 bases and J by 0 bases, with 14 bases between the two germline ends. The DNA for the CDR3 is TGTGCCAGCGGACTGCAAAAGGTTAGCAATCAGCCCCAGCATTTT. Protein sequence: CASGLQKVSNQPQHF.

The chain employs TRBV5-1 and TRBJ2-1; no definite D call. This CDR3 is built from 13 residues. V dropped 1 base and J dropped 5 bases, with 7 bases sitting between them. The germline V gene encodes CDR1 SGHRS and CDR2 YFSETQ. The CDR3 spells CASSLQLDNEQFF. CDR3 in DNA: TGCGCCAGCAGCTTGCAACTGGACAATGAGCAGTTCTTC.

The chain employs TRBV7-2 and TRBJ2-7; 9 bases line up with TRBD2. CDR1 and CDR2 (germline): SGHTA, FQGNSA. The CDR3 is 16 amino acids. Trimming at V came to 0 bases and at J to 4 bases, leaving 7 bases not matched to a gene. CDR3 in DNA: TGTGCCAGCAGCTTAGCGACTCTTAGCGGGAGATACGAGCAGTACTTC. Amino acid sequence: CASSLATLSGRYEQYF.

The chain recombines TRBV5-1 with TRBJ2-7; 8 positions match TRBD2. V dropped 0 bases and J dropped 5; count of bases not matched to a gene: 10. Per the germline V gene, CDR1 is SGHRS and CDR2 is YFSETQ. This CDR3 has 16 amino acids. The CDR3 loop reads CASSLAPGGAAHEQYF. In DNA form, the CDR3 reads TGCGCCAGCAGCTTGGCTCCCGGGGGGGCAGCCCACGAGCAGTACTTC.

This chain uses TRBV5-1 with TRBJ2-7, with 7 positions matching TRBD1. CDR3 length equals 14 residues. V was clipped by 4 bases and J by 5 bases; unmatched bases: 9. Germline lookup yields CDR1 SGHRS and CDR2 YFSETQ. CDR3 residues: CASSEPDRSHEQYF. The CDR3 bases are TGCGCCAGCAGCGAACCGGACAGGTCCCACGAGCAGTACTTC.

This clone was detected a few times. CDR3 DNA: TGTGCCAGTAACCGGGACTATAACTCCGAGCAGTACTTC. Residues: CASNRDYNSEQYF. The chain combines TRBV30 with TRBJ2-7; 7 bases map to TRBD2. This CDR3 region has 13 residues. Trimming cost V 8 bases and J 6 bases; bases outside gene matches: 13. The germline V gene encodes CDR1 GTSNPN and CDR2 SVGIG (reference sequence).

The rearrangement joins TRBV11-3 to TRBJ2-7, with 7 bases matching TRBD2. The V gene end was trimmed by 5 bases and the J gene end by 6 bases; junction bases not matched to a gene: 10. The germline V gene has CDR1 SGHNT and CDR2 YENEEA. The CDR3 contains 14 residues. The CDR3 sequence is CASSVSGTTGEQYF. The CDR3 coding sequence is TGTGCCAGCAGCGTGTCCGGGACTACGGGCGAGCAGTACTTC. Filled out from reference TRBV11-3 and TRBJ2-7, the complete variable domain reads EAGVVQSPRYKIIEKKQPVAFWCNPISGHNTLYWYLQNLGQGPELLIRYENEEAVDDSQLPKDRFSAERLKGVDSTLKIQPAELGDSAVYLCASSVSGTTGEQYFGPGTRLTVT.

A remark on this clone: This same CDR3 is encoded by further DNA sequences in the sample. This rearrangement joins TRBV25-1 to TRBJ1-1; 10 nucleotides agree with TRBD1. V shed 3 bases and J 8 bases; nucleotides not matched to a gene: 6. CDR3 length equals 14 residues. Per germline, CDR1 MGHDK and CDR2 SYGVNS. CDR3 residues: CASSERDRGSEAFF. The CDR3 coding sequence is TGTGCCAGCAGTGAGCGGGACAGGGGATCCGAAGCTTTCTTT. Looking up the rest from reference TRBV25-1 and TRBJ1-1 gives the full variable domain: EADIYQTPRYLVIGTGKKITLECSQTMGHDKMYWYQQDPGMELHLIHYSYGVNSTEKGDLSSESTVSRIRTEHFPLTLESARPSHTSQYLCASSERDRGSEAFFGQGTRLTVV.

The chain uses TRBV29-1 and TRBJ2-1; 8 positions agree with TRBD1. This CDR3 contains 11 residues. Germline CDR1 SQVTM, CDR2 ANQGSEA. The J segment lost 7 bases and the V segment lost 5 bases, leaving 1 base of the junction unmatched. CDR3 DNA sequence: TGCAGCGTTCGGACAGGGAATGAGCAGTTCTTC. It yields the protein CSVRTGNEQFF.

The V and J genes are TRBV5-1 and TRBJ2-5; TRBD2 matches 7 bases. Per the germline V gene, CDR1 is SGHRS and CDR2 is YFSETQ. With 0 bases clipped from V and 4 bases from J, the junction kept 3 bases outside the gene matches. The CDR3 covers 14 residues. The CDR3: CASSLAGGRETQYF. Written as DNA, the CDR3 is TGCGCCAGCAGCTTGGCCGGCGGGAGAGAGACCCAGTACTTC. Complete variable domain (other parts from reference TRBV5-1 and TRBJ2-5): KAGVTQTPRYLIKTRGQQVTLSCSPISGHRSVSWYQQTPGQGLQFLFEYFSETQRNKGNFPGRFSGRQFSNSRSEMNVSTLELGDSALYLCASSLAGGRETQYFGPGTRLLVL.

The chain uses TRBV19 and TRBJ1-6; TRBD1 aligns across 10 bases. With 3 bases clipped from V and 6 bases from J, the junction kept 2 bases outside the gene matches. Germline CDR1 is LNHDA and CDR2 is SQIVND (reference sequence). The CDR3 loop spans 15 amino acids. In DNA, the CDR3 is TGTGCCAGTAGTATTGACAGGGGGCTTAATTCACCCCTCCACTTT. Its translation is CASSIDRGLNSPLHF.

V usage is TRBV6-5 and J usage is TRBJ1-2; D possibly corresponds to TRBD1 (5 bases). The V end lost 2 bases, the J end lost 3 bases, and 13 bases lay between the germline ends. Germline V gives CDR1 MNHEY, CDR2 SVGAGI. The CDR3 sequence is 15 residues long. The CDR3 loop reads CASSYPSKGHYGYTF. For the CDR3, the DNA is TGTGCCAGCAGTTACCCGTCCAAGGGGCACTATGGCTACACCTTC.

This chain uses TRBV5-4 with TRBJ2-3, with 10 bases fitting TRBD1. Per germline, CDR1 SGHNT and CDR2 YYREEE (reference sequence). The CDR3 extends over 16 amino acids. J was trimmed by 4 bases and V by 4 bases; bases with no gene match: 9. The CDR3 DNA reads TGTGCCAGCAGCAAACCGGGACAGGGGTTGTCAGATACGCAGTATTTT. Translation: CASSKPGQGLSDTQYF.

J is TRBJ1-2 and V is TRBV27, with 11 nucleotides matching TRBD1. This CDR3 is 14 amino acids long. The germline CDR1 and CDR2 sequences are MNHEY and SMNVEV (reference sequence). The junction had 6 bases not matched to a gene; V was cut back by 2 bases and J by 10 bases. The CDR3 bases are TGTGCCAGCAGTTTAATGGGACAGGGGGTTGCCTACACCTTC. Its translation: CASSLMGQGVAYTF.

The rearrangement joins TRBV2 to TRBJ2-1; D not certain. The germline gives CDR1 SNHLY, CDR2 FYNNEI. The CDR3 runs to 12 residues. V lost 8 bases and J 0 bases, leaving 5 bases between the germline ends. CDR3 sequence reads: CASRSSYNEQFF. For the CDR3, the DNA is TGTGCCAGCCGGAGCTCCTACAATGAGCAGTTCTTC.